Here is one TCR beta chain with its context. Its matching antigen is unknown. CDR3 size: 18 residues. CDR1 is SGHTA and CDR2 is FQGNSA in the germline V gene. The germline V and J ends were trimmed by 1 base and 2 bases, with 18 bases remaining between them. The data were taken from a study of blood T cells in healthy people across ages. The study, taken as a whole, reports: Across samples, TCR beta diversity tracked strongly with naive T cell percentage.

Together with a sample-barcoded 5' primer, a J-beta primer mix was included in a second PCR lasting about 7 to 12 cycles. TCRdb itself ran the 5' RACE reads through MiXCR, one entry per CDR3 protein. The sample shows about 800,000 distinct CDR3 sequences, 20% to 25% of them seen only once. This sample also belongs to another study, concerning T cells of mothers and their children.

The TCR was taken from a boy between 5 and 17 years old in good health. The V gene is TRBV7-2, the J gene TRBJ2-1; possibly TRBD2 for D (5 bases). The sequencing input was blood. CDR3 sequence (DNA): TGTGCCAGCAGCTTAGGTTCGGTGTTGGCGGGCGCCTACAATGAGCAGTTCTTC. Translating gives CASSLGSVLAGAYNEQFF.